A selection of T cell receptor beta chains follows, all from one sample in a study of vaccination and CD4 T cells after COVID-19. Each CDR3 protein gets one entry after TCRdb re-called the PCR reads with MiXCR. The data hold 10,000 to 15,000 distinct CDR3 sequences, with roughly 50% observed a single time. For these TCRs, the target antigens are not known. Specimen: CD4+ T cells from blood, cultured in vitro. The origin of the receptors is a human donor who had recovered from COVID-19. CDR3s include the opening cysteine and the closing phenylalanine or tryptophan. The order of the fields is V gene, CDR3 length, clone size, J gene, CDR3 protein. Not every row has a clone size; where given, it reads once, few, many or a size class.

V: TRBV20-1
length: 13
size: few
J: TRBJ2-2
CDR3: CSVTGPNTGELFF

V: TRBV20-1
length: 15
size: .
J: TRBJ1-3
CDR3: CSAVTGTGFGNTIYF

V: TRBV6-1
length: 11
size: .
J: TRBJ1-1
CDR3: CASSSRSTAFF

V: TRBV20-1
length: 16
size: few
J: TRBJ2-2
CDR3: CSARRTSGRVTGELFF

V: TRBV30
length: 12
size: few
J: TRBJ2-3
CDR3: CAWSEVTDTQYF

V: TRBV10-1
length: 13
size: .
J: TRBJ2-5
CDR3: CASSESGSPARYF

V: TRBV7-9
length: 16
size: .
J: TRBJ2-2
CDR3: CASSLLTGMNTGELFF

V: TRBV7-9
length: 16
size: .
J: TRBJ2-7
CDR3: CASSPRRDWVPYEQYF

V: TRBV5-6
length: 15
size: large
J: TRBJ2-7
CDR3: CASSFSNLTGPRPHF

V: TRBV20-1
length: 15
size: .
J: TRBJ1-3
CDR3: CSATGNAGSGNTIYF

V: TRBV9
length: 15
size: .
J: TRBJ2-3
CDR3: CASSVAEGLRDTQYF

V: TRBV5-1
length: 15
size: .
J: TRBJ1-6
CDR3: CASSFAGEIDSPLHF

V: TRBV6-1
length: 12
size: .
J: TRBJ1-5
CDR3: CASSGGNQPQHF

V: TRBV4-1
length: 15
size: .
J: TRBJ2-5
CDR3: CASSQTSGREETQYF

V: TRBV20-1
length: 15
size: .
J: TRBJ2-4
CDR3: CSARTSAVAKNIQYF

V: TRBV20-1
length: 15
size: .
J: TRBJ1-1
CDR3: CSARTDGSLNTEAFF